Given below is one T cell receptor beta chain in context. No cognate antigen has been identified for it. One base away there is no much larger clone; base qualities are not given. In the prospective study, participants were about 18 to 95 years old, resided in approximately 22 geographic areas of the United States, and were enrolled through a virtual design. To assign participants to cohorts, the prospective study relied on clinical history that participants themselves reported in a screening survey and a study questionnaire. ImmuneRACE Cohort 3 recovered participants were defined by two consecutive negative NP/OP PCR tests, healthcare professional clearance, or symptom resolution. Each participant in the prospective study had whole blood, serum and a nasopharyngeal or oropharyngeal swab collected by mobile phlebotomists. Prospective study participants could optionally give additional blood draws and questionnaires over an approximately two-month period. Before DNA extraction, prospective study blood samples were shipped either frozen or at room temperature.

These data belong to a study of blood T cell repertoires in COVID-19 (dated by TCRdb to between 2020 and 2021). Notes on the research overall: The collaborator samples originated in the United States, Italy and Spain and spanned the acute and convalescent phases of COVID-19. Samples came from the ongoing ImmuneRACE study (first 160 participants) plus 1,254 subjects from 6 global collaborators. A de-identified subject ID, COVID-19 status, age in years and sex were almost always included in the sample metadata. The prospective study material was composed of cDNA or gDNA derived from T cells, B-cell-depleted T cells, or PBMCs. Subjects who had been exposed to COVID-19, were actively infected with it, or had recovered from it provided the deeply sampled blood TCRbeta repertoires that made up the dataset. A freely available public database, intended as a resource for researchers studying the immune response to SARS-CoV-2, is where the repertoires were released. Where HLA class I and class II types were available, the types were taken from metadata supplied by the sample provider, not from assay-based typing.

Study-wide findings and limitations: Clinical and demographic metadata were provided uncurated, with the amount varying by source and participant.

The immunoSEQ Assay, a bias-controlled multiplex PCR, was used to amplify TCRbeta CDR3 regions from genomic DNA. The original methods were these. Within the assay, amplification of reference gene primers was used to estimate how many nucleated cells each sample contained. Sequence reads were collapsed and filtered to measure the absolute abundance of every unique TCRbeta CDR3 rearrangement. For each sample, productive Simpson clonality was calculated by taking the square root of Simpson's diversity index across productive rearrangements. TCRdb's version of the immuneACCESS table is confined to in-frame rearrangements and falls short of the full clone set. An unresolved V gene accounts for under half of the shortfall where checked; the remainder is of unknown origin. The V and J calls and the clone size are those of that table, but D and trimming were determined from the DNA. This sample comprises approximately 440,000 clones, roughly 91% of them detected only once. The ten largest clones represent under 0.7% of the sample.

Material for sequencing was PBMCs or T cells enriched from blood (not recorded which). This sequence was found in a man aged 18 to 35 who had recovered from COVID-19.

Here the CDR3 is given as CASSDRAAEDTQYF. In nucleotide form, the sequence is TGTGCCAGTAGCGACAGGGCCGCAGAGGATACGCAGTATTTT. The rearrangement joined TRBV19 to TRBJ2-3, and TRBD1 matches 7 of the central bases. The CDR3 has 14 amino acids, counting the end cysteine and phenylalanine. Of all the DNA, just the CDR3 is kept, 42 bases in frame from base 1. Looking up the germline V gene (reference sequence) yields CDR1 LNHDA and CDR2 SQIVND. V is cut back by 6 bases and J by 6 bases, with 9 bases in the junction unmatched. The CDR3, completed at both ends by the reference TRBV19 and TRBJ2-3 genes, gives the full variable domain DGGITQSPKYLFRKEGQNVTLSCEQNLNHDAMYWYRQDPGQGLRLIYYSQIVNDFQKGDIAEGYSVSREKKESFPLTVTSAQKNPTAFYLCASSDRAAEDTQYFGPGTRLTVL.